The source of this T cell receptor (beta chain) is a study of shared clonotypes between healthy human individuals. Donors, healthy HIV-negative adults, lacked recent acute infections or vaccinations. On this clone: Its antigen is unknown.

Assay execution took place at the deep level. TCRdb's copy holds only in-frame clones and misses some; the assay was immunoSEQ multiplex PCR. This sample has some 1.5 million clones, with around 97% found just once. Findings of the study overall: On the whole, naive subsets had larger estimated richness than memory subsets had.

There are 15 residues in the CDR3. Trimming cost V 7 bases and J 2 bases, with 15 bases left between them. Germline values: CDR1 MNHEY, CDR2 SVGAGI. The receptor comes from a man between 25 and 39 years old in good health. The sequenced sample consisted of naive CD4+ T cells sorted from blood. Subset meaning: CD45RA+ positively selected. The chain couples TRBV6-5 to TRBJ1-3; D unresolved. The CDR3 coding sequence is TGTGCCAGCACCTCCTCCAACACGGCTGGAAACACCATATATTTT. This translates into CASTSSNTAGNTIYF.